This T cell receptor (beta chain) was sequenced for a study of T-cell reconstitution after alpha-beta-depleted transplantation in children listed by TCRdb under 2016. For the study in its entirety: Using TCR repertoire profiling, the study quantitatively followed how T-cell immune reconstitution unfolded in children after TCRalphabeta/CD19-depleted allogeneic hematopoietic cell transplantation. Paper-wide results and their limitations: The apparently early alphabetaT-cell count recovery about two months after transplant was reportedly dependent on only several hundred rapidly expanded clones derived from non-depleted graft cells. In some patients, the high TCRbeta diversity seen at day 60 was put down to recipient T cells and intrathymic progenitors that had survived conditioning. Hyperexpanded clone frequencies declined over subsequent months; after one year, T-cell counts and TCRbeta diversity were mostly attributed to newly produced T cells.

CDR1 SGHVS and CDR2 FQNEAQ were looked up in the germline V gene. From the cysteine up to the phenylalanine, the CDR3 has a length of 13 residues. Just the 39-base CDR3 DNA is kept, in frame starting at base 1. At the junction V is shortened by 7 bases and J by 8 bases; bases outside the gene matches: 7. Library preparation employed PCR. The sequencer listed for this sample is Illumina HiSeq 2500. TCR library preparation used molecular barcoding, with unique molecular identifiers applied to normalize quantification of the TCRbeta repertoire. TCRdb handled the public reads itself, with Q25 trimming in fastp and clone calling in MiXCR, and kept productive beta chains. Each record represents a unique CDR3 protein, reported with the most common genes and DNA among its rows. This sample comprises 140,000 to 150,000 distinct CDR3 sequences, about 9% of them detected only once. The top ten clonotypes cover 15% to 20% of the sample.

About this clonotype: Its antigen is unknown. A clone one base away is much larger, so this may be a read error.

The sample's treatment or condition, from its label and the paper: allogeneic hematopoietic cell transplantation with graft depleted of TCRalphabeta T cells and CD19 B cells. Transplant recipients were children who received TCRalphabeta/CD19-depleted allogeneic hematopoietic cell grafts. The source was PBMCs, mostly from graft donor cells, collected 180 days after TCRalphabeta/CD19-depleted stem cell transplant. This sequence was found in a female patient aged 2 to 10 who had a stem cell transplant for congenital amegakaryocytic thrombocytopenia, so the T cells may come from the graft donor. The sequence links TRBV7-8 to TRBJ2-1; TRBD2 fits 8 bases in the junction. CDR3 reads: CASKREGPDEQFF. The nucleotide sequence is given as TGTGCCAGCAAACGGGAGGGTCCCGATGAGCAGTTCTTC.